These 10 T cell receptor beta chains share one sample of origin, sequenced in a study of T cell responses to AZD1222 COVID-19 vaccine. Repertoires were generated with immunoSEQ multiplex PCR, while TCRdb's copy carries only in-frame clones and drops some. Of over 130,000 clones listed, roughly nine tenths are singletons. The specimen was peripheral blood, collected 28 days after the second AZD1222 dose. The receptor source for this set is an adult who received the AZD1222 COVID-19 vaccine.

This sequence joins TRBV9 and TRBJ1-2, with D tentatively TRBD1 (5 bases). The CDR3 is made up of 14 amino acids. Germline V lookup: CDR1 SGDLS, CDR2 YYNGEE. The ends were cut back, 0 bases at V and 4 bases at J, with 10 bases in the middle. The DNA of the CDR3 is TGTGCCAGCAGCGTAGATGGGCAGGGCTATGGCTACACCTTC. The encoded protein is CASSVDGQGYGYTF.

This chain links TRBV4-1 with TRBJ2-7; no clear D gene. The V end was cut by 2 bases, the J end by 0 bases, with 11 bases between. The CDR3 spans 15 residues. Germline assignment: CDR1 MGHRA and CDR2 YSYEKL. In nucleotides, the CDR3 is TGCGCCAGCAGCCAATTTCCGGAAAGCTCCTACGAGCAGTACTTC. It translates to CASSQFPESSYEQYF.

The V call is TRBV5-1, the J call TRBJ1-1, with D possibly TRBD1 on 5 matching bases. Germline lookup yields CDR1 SGHRS and CDR2 YFSETQ. The CDR3 has 15 amino acids. Trimming removed 5 bases from V and 5 bases from J, with 19 bases in between. The CDR3 bases are TGCGCCAGCAGTCCTTCAGGGTCGAGTGTGACTGAAGCTTTCTTT. This translates into CASSPSGSSVTEAFF.

The chain employs TRBV28 and TRBJ1-2; possible D gene TRBD1, 6 bases. Looked up from germline, CDR1 is MDHEN and CDR2 is SYDVKM. V lost 2 bases and J 4 bases, leaving 11 bases between the germline ends. The CDR3 is 14 residues long. The chain's CDR3 is CASSLPRGPYGYTF. DNA for the CDR3: TGTGCCAGCAGTTTACCGCGGGGGCCCTATGGCTACACCTTC.

This clone was counted a single time. The rearrangement uses TRBV13 and TRBJ1-1; D unresolved. Between the trimmed V and J ends, which lost 7 bases and 0 bases, there was a span of 15 bases. The germline V gene encodes CDR1 PRHDT and CDR2 FYEKMQ (reference sequence). The CDR3 totals 15 residues. CDR3 amino acids: CASTPSTSVNTEAFF. In DNA form, the CDR3 reads TGTGCCAGCACCCCCTCTACGTCCGTGAACACTGAAGCTTTCTTT.

This CDR3 reads CASSLRDGTETQYF. CDR3 DNA: TGTGCCAGCAGTTTACGGGACGGGACGGAGACCCAGTACTTC. The V call is TRBV27, the J call TRBJ2-5; either TRBD1 or TRBD2 may fit D (5 bases each). Trimming pared 2 bases from V and 5 bases from J, leaving 12 bases between. The V gene's germline CDR1 is MNHEY and CDR2 SMNVEV (reference sequence). This CDR3 spans 14 amino acids.

The chain is built from TRBV24-1 and TRBJ2-3; 7 positions agree with TRBD2. The V segment lost 3 bases and the J segment 0 bases; nucleotides outside the gene matches: 5. CDR1 is KGHDR and CDR2 is SFDVKD in the germline V gene. The CDR3 consists of 16 residues. The CDR3 is CATSDNSGPSTDTQYF. CDR3 DNA sequence: TGTGCCACCAGTGATAATAGCGGGCCTAGCACAGATACGCAGTATTTT.

The sample holds one count of this clone. The rearrangement links TRBV2 to TRBJ1-4; 8 bases line up with TRBD1. V shed 5 bases and J 5 bases; nucleotides not matched to a gene: 4. CDR3 length: 14 amino acids. Germline values: CDR1 SNHLY, CDR2 FYNNEI. CDR3 sequence (DNA): TGTGCCAGCAGTTCGCGGACAGGGAATGAAAAACTGTTTTTT. Translation: CASSSRTGNEKLFF.

The rearrangement joins TRBV6-1 to TRBJ2-5; 12 bases match TRBD2. V shed 6 bases and J 4 bases; nucleotides not matched to a gene: 12. Per germline, CDR1 MNHNS and CDR2 SASEGT. The CDR3 totals 17 residues. The CDR3 region is CASREPSGGAVRETQYF. The CDR3 nucleotides are TGTGCCAGCAGGGAACCTAGCGGGGGGGCCGTGCGAGAGACCCAGTACTTC.

J is TRBJ1-2 and V is TRBV25-1; D uncertain. V lost 8 bases and J 6 bases, leaving 13 bases between the germline ends. The CDR3 has 12 amino acids. Germline V CDR1 and CDR2: MGHDK, SYGVNS. CDR3 region: CASSGERDGYTF. The CDR3 DNA reads as TGTGCCAGCTCCGGGGAAAGGGATGGCTACACCTTC.